This T cell receptor beta chain was captured in a study of T-cell memory formation after mild COVID-19. This clonotype was seen a handful of times. Its antigen is as yet unknown. Between the trimmed V and J ends, which lost 2 bases and 5 bases, there was a span of 19 bases. The CDR3 extends over 17 amino acids. Study-wide results and limits: Clones shrinking between day 15 and 85 showed a balanced CD4/CD8 split, and those that grew later tilted toward CD4+.

Each CDR3 protein is one row after TCRdb ran MiXCR on the 5' RACE reads. The sample contains around 310,000 distinct CDR3 sequences, 14% of which appear only once. J is TRBJ2-4 and V is TRBV12-3 or TRBV12-4; tentative D call: TRBD2 (5 bases). Sequenced input: PBMCs or a T cell subset sorted from them (not recorded which). The TCR originated in a man younger than 35 who had mild COVID-19 (a few samples of this study predate the infection). Cell type and time point are not known. CDR3 coding DNA: TGTGCCAGCAGTTTAAGGGCCGGGAACTTGGGAGAAAACATTCAGTACTTC. Its protein is CASSLRAGNLGENIQYF.